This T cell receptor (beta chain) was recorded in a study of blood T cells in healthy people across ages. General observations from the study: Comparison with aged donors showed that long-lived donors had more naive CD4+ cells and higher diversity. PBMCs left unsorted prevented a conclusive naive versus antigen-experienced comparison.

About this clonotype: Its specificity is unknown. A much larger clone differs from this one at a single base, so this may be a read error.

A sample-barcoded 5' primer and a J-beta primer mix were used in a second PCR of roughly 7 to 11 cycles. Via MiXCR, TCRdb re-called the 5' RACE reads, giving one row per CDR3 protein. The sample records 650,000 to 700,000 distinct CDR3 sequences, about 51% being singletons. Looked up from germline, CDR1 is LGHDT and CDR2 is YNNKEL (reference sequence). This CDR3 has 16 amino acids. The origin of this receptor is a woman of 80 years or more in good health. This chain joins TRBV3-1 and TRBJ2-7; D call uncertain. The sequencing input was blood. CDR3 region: CASGQVVLTSSYEQYF. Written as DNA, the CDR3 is TGTGCCAGCGGCCAAGTGGTCCTTACCAGCTCCTACGAGCAGTACTTC.